A selection of T cell receptor beta chains follows, all from one sample in a study of Graves' ophthalmopathy and Graves' hyperthyroidism. Each CDR3 protein gets one entry after TCRdb re-called the multiplex PCR reads with MiXCR. The top ten clones hold approximately 10% of a sample with over a million distinct CDR3 sequences, roughly 35% of them seen once. The sample consisted of peripheral blood or thyroid tissue (not recorded which). These receptors were obtained from an adult man with Graves' hyperthyroidism. The CDR3 runs from the conserved cysteine through the conserved F or W. Fields, in order: CDR3 length, J gene, D gene, clone size, V gene, CDR3 DNA, CDR3 protein. A D gene is named only where the DNA matches it firmly. Clone size is shown for a subset of rows, as once, few, many or a class of expanded clone.

length: 12
J: TRBJ1-5
D: -
size: -
V: TRBV24-1
DNA: TGTGCCACCAGTGACCCAAGACAGGCCCAGCATTTT
CDR3: CATSDPRQAQHF

length: 14
J: TRBJ2-2
D: -
size: -
V: TRBV25-1
DNA: TGTGCCAGCAGGACAGTCGCGAACACCGGGGAGCTGTTTTTT
CDR3: CASRTVANTGELFF

length: 15
J: TRBJ2-7
D: -
size: -
V: TRBV7-2
DNA: TGTGCCAGCTCCGGTAGGTCAGGCATAACCTACGAGCAGTACTTC
CDR3: CASSGRSGITYEQYF

length: 15
J: TRBJ1-5
D: -
size: -
V: TRBV2
DNA: TGTGCCAGCAGTTTCAACACGGAGCTCCATCAGCCCCAGCATTTT
CDR3: CASSFNTELHQPQHF

length: 15
J: TRBJ2-7
D: -
size: many
V: TRBV20-1
DNA: TGCAGTGCAAGCAGGGGCGGGGAAAGCTCCTACGAGCAGTACTTC
CDR3: CSASRGGESSYEQYF

length: 15
J: TRBJ2-7
D: TRBD1
size: many
V: TRBV13
DNA: TGTGCCAGCAGCGACAACAGACAGGGTGGCTACGAGCAGTACTTC
CDR3: CASSDNRQGGYEQYF

length: 13
J: TRBJ1-1
D: -
size: many
V: TRBV6-5
DNA: TGTGCCAGCACCGGAGGTCAAGGGGCTGAAGCTTTCTTT
CDR3: CASTGGQGAEAFF

length: 13
J: TRBJ2-5
D: -
size: many
V: TRBV7-9
DNA: TGTGCCAGCAGCTTCGACTATGTAGAGACCCAGTACTTC
CDR3: CASSFDYVETQYF

length: 16
J: TRBJ2-5
D: -
size: -
V: TRBV14
DNA: TGTGCCAGCAGCCAAGCCGGTTCCAGGGGTCCCGAGACCCAGTACTTC
CDR3: CASSQAGSRGPETQYF

length: 14
J: TRBJ2-7
D: -
size: many
V: TRBV7-2
DNA: TGTGCCAGCAGCTTAGGGACGGAGGGGTACGAGCAGTACTTC
CDR3: CASSLGTEGYEQYF

length: 17
J: TRBJ2-6
D: -
size: many
V: TRBV19
DNA: TGTGCCAGTAGTATAGACCCCCCGTGGGAGGGGGCCAACGTCCTGACTTTC
CDR3: CASSIDPPWEGANVLTF

length: 13
J: TRBJ1-2
D: TRBD1
size: -
V: TRBV7-9
DNA: TGTGCCAGCAGCTTAGACAGGGGGCGAGGAAACACCTTC
CDR3: CASSLDRGRGNTF

length: 19
J: TRBJ1-1
D: -
size: many
V: TRBV2
DNA: TGTGCCAGCAGTGGGCTGGGCTCGGGTTGGCGTTCTGTGAACACTGAAGCTTTCTTT
CDR3: CASSGLGSGWRSVNTEAFF

length: 13
J: TRBJ1-4
D: -
size: -
V: TRBV28
DNA: TGTGCCAGCACTAGGCCAGTGGTTGAAAAACTGTTTTTT
CDR3: CASTRPVVEKLFF

length: 14
J: TRBJ1-2
D: -
size: many
V: TRBV10-3
DNA: TGTGCCATCAGTCCGGGGGCAACTAACTATGGCTACACCTTC
CDR3: CAISPGATNYGYTF

length: 14
J: TRBJ2-7
D: -
size: few
V: TRBV2
DNA: TGTGCCAGCAGTAGTCGACAGGTCCCCTACGAGCAGTACTTC
CDR3: CASSSRQVPYEQYF

length: 11
J: TRBJ2-7
D: -
size: once
V: TRBV29-1
DNA: TGCAGCTTGAACGACCCCTACGAGCAGTACTTC
CDR3: CSLNDPYEQYF

length: 15
J: TRBJ2-2
D: TRBD1
size: -
V: TRBV10-3
DNA: TGTGCCATCAGTGAGGGGACAGGGGGCACCGGGGAGCTGTTTTTT
CDR3: CAISEGTGGTGELFF